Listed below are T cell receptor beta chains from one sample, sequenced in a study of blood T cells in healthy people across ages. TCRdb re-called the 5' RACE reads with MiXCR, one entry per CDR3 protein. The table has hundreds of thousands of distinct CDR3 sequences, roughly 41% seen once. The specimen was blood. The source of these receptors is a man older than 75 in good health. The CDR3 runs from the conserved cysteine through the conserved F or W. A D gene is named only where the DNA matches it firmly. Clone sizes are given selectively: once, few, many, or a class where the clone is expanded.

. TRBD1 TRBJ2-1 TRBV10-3 TGTGCCATCGGGGGGACAGGGAACTACAATGAGCAGTTCTTC CAIGGTGNYNEQFF
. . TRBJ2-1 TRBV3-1 TGTGCCAGCAGCCCCGCGGATGGGTTGGGTGAGCAGTTCTTC CASSPADGLGEQFF
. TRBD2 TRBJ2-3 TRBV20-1 TGCAGTGCTAGGGGGCGAGCGGGGGGCACAGATACGCAGTATTTT CSARGRAGGTDTQYF
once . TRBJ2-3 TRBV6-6 TGTGCCAGCAGTCCGGGACAAGTCACAGATACGCAGTATTTT CASSPGQVTDTQYF
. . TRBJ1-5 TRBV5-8 TGTGCCAGCAGCTTGTTGGTTGGGAGCAATCAGCCCCAGCATTTT CASSLLVGSNQPQHF
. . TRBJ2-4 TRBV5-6 TGTGCCAGCAGCTTTCGAGCTAGCGCGGGCAAAAACATTCAGTACTTC CASSFRASAGKNIQYF
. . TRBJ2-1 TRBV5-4 TGTGCCAGCAGCTTCTGGGGGGCCAATGAGCAGTTCTTC CASSFWGANEQFF
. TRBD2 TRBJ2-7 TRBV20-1 TGCAGTGCTCAGGAGGGGACTAGTTATTACGAGCAGTACTTC CSAQEGTSYYEQYF
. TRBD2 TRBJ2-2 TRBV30 TGTGCCTGGGCGAATCCGGGACTAGCGGGAGCTGGGGAGCTGTTTTTT CAWANPGLAGAGELFF
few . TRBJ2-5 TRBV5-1 TGCGCCAGCAGCTTGGCCGGCCACGAGACCCAGTACTTC CASSLAGHETQYF
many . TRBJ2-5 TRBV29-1 TGCAGCGTTTCCGGGGGCCAAGAGACCCAGTACTTC CSVSGGQETQYF
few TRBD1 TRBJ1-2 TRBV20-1 TGCAGTGCATCGACAGGGCGCGACTATGGCTACACCTTC CSASTGRDYGYTF
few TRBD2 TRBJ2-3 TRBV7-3 TGTGCCAGCTGCGGGTTTACTAGCGGGGTCACAGATACGCAGTATTTT CASCGFTSGVTDTQYF
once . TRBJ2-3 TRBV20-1 TGCAGTGCCCCGAAAGGTGGGCAGGGCATCGATACGCAGTATTTT CSAPKGGQGIDTQYF
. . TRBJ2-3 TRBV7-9 TGTTCCAGCAGAATCACGTCAGATACGCAGTATTTT CSSRITSDTQYF
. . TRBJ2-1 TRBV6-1 TGTGCCAGCAGTAGGCACGGGAATGAGCAGTTCTTC CASSRHGNEQFF
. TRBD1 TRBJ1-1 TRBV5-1 TGCGCCAGCAGCTGGGCCGGACAGGGGAACACTGAAGCTTTCTTT CASSWAGQGNTEAFF
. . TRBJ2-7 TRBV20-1 TGCAGTGCTAGGGAAACGGCCGGCTCTGAGCAGTACTTC CSARETAGSEQYF
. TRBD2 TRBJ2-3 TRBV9 TGTGCCAGCAGCGTAGGTCAAGCGGGAGTTCGCACAGATACGCAGTATTTT CASSVGQAGVRTDTQYF
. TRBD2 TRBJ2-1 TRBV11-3 TGTGCCAGCAGCCCGCTAGCGGGGGCAACTAATGAGCAGTTCTTC CASSPLAGATNEQFF
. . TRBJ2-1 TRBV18 TGTGCCAGCTCACCACGGGGGGTTTCCTACAATGAGCAGTTCTTC CASSPRGVSYNEQFF
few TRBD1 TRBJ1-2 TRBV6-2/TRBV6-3 TGTGCCAGCAGTTCCCGGGACAGGAATCCTATTGGCTACACCTTC CASSSRDRNPIGYTF
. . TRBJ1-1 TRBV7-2 TGTGCCAGCAGCCCCGGACAGTCGATGAACACTGAAGCTTTCTTT CASSPGQSMNTEAFF